This T cell receptor (beta chain) was found in a study of CD8 T cells in Susac syndrome. The sequenced target, TCR beta, came from blood CD8+ and CD4+ T cells. The study used treatment-naive patients who had stable or active relapsing-remitting disease as multiple sclerosis controls. Trimming shortened V by 6 bases and J by 0 bases, and 11 bases separated the two germline ends. Germline-derived CDR1 and CDR2 are LGHDT and YNNKEL (reference sequence). The CDR3 has 15 residues. RNA, at roughly 0.45 to 1 ug, was reverse transcribed with random hexamers. It was immunoSEQ multiplex PCR that amplified TCR beta CDR3 across 54 Vbeta and 13 Jbeta. A single record per CDR3 protein comes from TCRdb applying MiXCR to the immunoSEQ multiplex PCR reads. The sample includes under 250,000 distinct CDR3 sequences, roughly 95% of them seen just once.

The sequenced material came from CD4+ T cells from PBMCs. This sequence joins TRBV3-1 and TRBJ2-2; D may match TRBD1 or TRBD2 (5 bases each). The clonotype comes from a human donor with multiple sclerosis. The CDR3 protein is CASRPTGPNTGELFF. The CDR3 DNA sequence: TGTGCCAGCAGACCAACGGGGCCGAACACCGGGGAGCTGTTTTTT.